One and the same sample provided the 15 T cell receptor beta chains below, sequenced in a study of blood T cell repertoires in COVID-19. Produced via immunoSEQ multiplex PCR; TCRdb's table is partial and in-frame only. The sample shows 100,000 to 120,000 clones, more than 75% of them seen only once. Sequencing was carried out using peripheral blood. The receptors were sampled from a woman aged 45-59 years with acute or convalescent COVID-19.

This clone was seen a handful of times. This rearrangement joins TRBV15 to TRBJ2-3; D is perhaps TRBD2 (6 bases). V dropped 0 bases and J dropped 5 bases, with 15 bases sitting between them. The CDR3 is 16 amino acids. Germline lookup yields CDR1 LNHNV and CDR2 YYDKDF (reference sequence). CDR3 residues: CATSRDPPGAGDTQYF. Here the CDR3 DNA reads TGTGCCACCAGCAGAGATCCCCCGGGAGCGGGAGATACGCAGTATTTT.

The V call is TRBV18, the J call TRBJ2-7, with 10 nucleotides matching TRBD1. V shed 3 bases and J 5 bases; nucleotides not matched to a gene: 10. This CDR3 region has 16 residues. Per the germline V gene, CDR1 is KGHSH and CDR2 is LQKENI. The CDR3 DNA follows: TGTGCCAGCTCACCGCTCGAGGCCGGGACAGGGGACGAGCAGTACTTC. Its protein is CASSPLEAGTGDEQYF.

The V and J genes are TRBV20-1 and TRBJ1-1; D is unclear. Trimming shortened V by 3 bases and J by 1 base, and 6 bases separated the two germline ends. Germline loops: CDR1 DFQATT, CDR2 SNEGSKA (reference sequence). The length of the CDR3 is 12 residues. CDR3: CSASGGNTEAFF. In nucleotides, the CDR3 is TGCAGTGCTAGTGGAGGGAACACTGAAGCTTTCTTT.

This chain uses TRBV12-2 with TRBJ1-5; the table gives TRBD1 as D, unverified against the DNA. TRBV12-2 is a pseudogene segment. The CDR3 is 17 residues long. CDR3 nucleotide sequence: TGTGCAAGTCGCTTAGACCCGGTCGACAGGCGCAATCAGCCCCAGCATTTT. Translation gives CASRLDPVDRRNQPQHF.

This CDR3 is CASSLEQGGQETQYF. The CDR3 DNA reads TGTGCCAGCAGCTTGGAACAGGGCGGGCAAGAGACCCAGTACTTC. V and J are TRBV5-4 and TRBJ2-5; tentative D call: TRBD1 (6 bases). Germline V gene sequence: CDR1 SGHNT, CDR2 YYREEE (reference sequence). The CDR3 extends over 15 amino acids. V was shortened by 0 bases and J by 2 bases, with 11 bases between the two germline ends.

The V call is TRBV2, the J call TRBJ2-7, with TRBD2 matching 8 bases. With 2 bases clipped from V and 6 bases from J, the junction kept 9 bases outside the gene matches. Germline V gene lookup returns CDR1 SNHLY and CDR2 FYNNEI. The CDR3 sequence is 15 residues long. CDR3 nucleotide sequence: TGTGCCAGCAGTGAATGGGGTAGCGGGGTAGGCGAGCAGTACTTC. This codes for CASSEWGSGVGEQYF. The variable domain in full, completed from reference TRBV2 and TRBJ2-7, reads EPEVTQTPSHQVTQMGQEVILRCVPISNHLYFYWYRQILGQKVEFLVSFYNNEISEKSEIFDDQFSVERPDGSNFTLKIRSTKLEDSAMYFCASSEWGSGVGEQYFGPGTRLTVT.

The chain carries TRBV9 and TRBJ2-1; 9 bases match TRBD2. The CDR3 runs to 18 residues. Unmatched junction bases numbered 11, after V lost 4 bases and J lost 0 bases. Germline values: CDR1 SGDLS, CDR2 YYNGEE. For the CDR3, the DNA is TGTGCCAGCAGCTCCCAGCGCGCGGGAGGGAGCTCCTACAATGAGCAGTTCTTC. Translated: CASSSQRAGGSSYNEQFF.

The gene calls are TRBV19 and TRBJ1-3, with D perhaps TRBD1 (6 bases). Trimming removed 10 bases at V and 2 bases at J, with 15 bases between. Germline-derived CDR1 and CDR2 are LNHDA and SQIVND (reference sequence). The CDR3 is 14 amino acids. DNA for the CDR3: TGTGCCACAACAGGGATGGGACCTGGAAACACCATATATTTT. It specifies CATTGMGPGNTIYF.

This sequence joins TRBV5-1 and TRBJ1-1; D gene unclear. CDR3 length: 14 residues. The germline V gene encodes CDR1 SGHRS and CDR2 YFSETQ. V was cut by 0 bases and J by 5 bases, with 11 bases left in between. The CDR3 here is CASSLVPRETEAFF. The CDR3, as DNA: TGCGCCAGCAGCTTGGTCCCTCGAGAGACTGAAGCTTTCTTT.

This chain connects TRBV19 to TRBJ1-5; D is unresolved. The CDR3 contains 14 residues. Germline V gene sequence: CDR1 LNHDA, CDR2 SQIVND (reference sequence). Trimming cost V 3 bases and J 4 bases, with 10 bases left between them. This CDR3 is CASSIRGENQPQHF. CDR3 nucleotide sequence: TGTGCCAGTAGTATCAGAGGAGAAAATCAGCCCCAGCATTTT.

In regard to this clone: Germline is not matched at one junction end, which may reflect a read error. The chain couples TRBV29-1 to TRBJ2-5; TRBD2 agrees at 14 bases. The CDR3 contains 12 residues. Germline loops: CDR1 SQVTM, CDR2 ANQGSEA. This CDR3 reads CSVGLAGALGDF. The DNA of the CDR3 is TGCAGCGTGGGACTAGCGGGAGCCTTAGGGGACTTC.

The chain employs TRBV2 and TRBJ2-7; TRBD2 agrees at 10 bases. CDR1 SNHLY and CDR2 FYNNEI come from the germline V gene. CDR3 length: 16 residues. Germline trimming cut 0 bases from V and 7 bases from J; bases unmatched to any gene: 9. CDR3 DNA sequence: TGTGCCAGCAGTGAAGCGGGGATAGCGGGAGGTGGTGAGCAGTACTTC. Its protein is CASSEAGIAGGGEQYF.

The chain uses TRBV2 and TRBJ2-5, with 12 bases aligning to TRBD1. V was clipped by 6 bases and J by 6 bases; unmatched bases: 11. From germline, CDR1 is SNHLY and CDR2 FYNNEI. This CDR3 has 16 amino acids. The CDR3 loop reads CASRASGTGGRQTQYF. CDR3 DNA: TGTGCCAGCAGGGCCTCCGGGACAGGGGGCAGGCAGACCCAGTACTTC.

The chain employs TRBV28 and TRBJ1-2; 9 bases align to TRBD1. V gave up 1 base and J gave up 5 bases; unmatched junction bases: 14. The germline V gene encodes CDR1 MDHEN and CDR2 SYDVKM. This CDR3 has 18 amino acids. CDR3 region: CASSLFWVSTGGAYGYTF. CDR3 in DNA: TGTGCCAGCAGTTTATTTTGGGTTAGCACAGGGGGCGCTTATGGCTACACCTTC.

The chain links TRBV19 to TRBJ2-2; D remains ambiguous. V was cut by 8 bases and J by 2 bases, with 12 bases left in between. The CDR3 runs 14 residues. Germline V gene sequence: CDR1 LNHDA, CDR2 SQIVND (reference sequence). CDR3 region: CASGAITNTGELFF. The CDR3 region has the DNA TGTGCCAGTGGAGCAATCACTAACACCGGGGAGCTGTTTTTT.